A selection of T cell receptor beta chains follows, all from one sample in a study of blood T cell repertoires in COVID-19. Measured with immunoSEQ multiplex PCR; TCRdb has only the in-frame clones, and not every one. The table includes 50,000 to 75,000 clones, roughly 92% detected once. Sequencing used peripheral blood. These receptors originate from a man between 45 and 60 years old with active COVID-19. Each CDR3 is given with its conserved first and last residue. A D gene is named only where the DNA matches it firmly. Not every row has a clone size; where given, it reads once, few, many or a size class.

TRBD1,TRBV5-6,TRBJ1-5,NA,CASSPGGAGQPQHF,TGTGCCAGCAGCCCAGGGGGCGCGGGTCAGCCCCAGCATTTT
NA,TRBV28,TRBJ2-1,NA,CASTETSTVYNEQFF,TGTGCCAGCACCGAAACTAGCACGGTATACAATGAGCAGTTCTTC
TRBD1,TRBV24-1,TRBJ1-1,NA,CATSDLHAGQGDFF,TGTGCCACCAGTGATTTGCACGCAGGACAGGGAGATTTCTTT
TRBD2,TRBV2,TRBJ2-2,NA,CAIKTSGRAGELFF,TGTGCCATCAAGACTAGCGGGAGAGCCGGGGAGCTGTTTTTT
NA,TRBV5-5,TRBJ2-1,NA,CASTRLNLNNEQFF,TGTGCCAGCACCCGCCTAAACCTCAACAATGAGCAGTTCTTC
NA,TRBV7-5,TRBJ2-7,NA,CVRSPLRDTIYEQYF,TGTGTCAGAAGCCCACTCCGGGACACGATCTACGAGCAGTACTTC
TRBD1,TRBV3-1/TRBV3-2,TRBJ2-3,NA,CASSLYSPGQSSTDTQYF,TGTGCCAGCAGCCTATATTCACCGGGACAGTCTAGCACAGATACGCAGTATTTT
NA,TRBV5-8,TRBJ2-1,NA,CASSFRNEQFF,TGTGCCAGCAGCTTCAGAAATGAGCAGTTCTTC
TRBD2,TRBV4-2,TRBJ2-7,NA,CASSRGSGKLAGVHEQYF,TGTGCCAGCAGCCGAGGGAGTGGGAAACTAGCGGGAGTCCACGAGCAGTACTTC
NA,TRBV7-2,TRBJ2-7,NA,CASSLAALQGSRREQYF,TGTGCCAGCAGCTTAGCGGCACTACAGGGAAGTCGCCGAGAGCAGTACTTC
NA,TRBV28,TRBJ1-5,few,CASISGGNQPQHF,TGTGCCAGCATCTCGGGTGGCAATCAGCCCCAGCATTTT
TRBD2,TRBV7-9,TRBJ2-5,once,CASSLAGGQETQYF,TGTGCCAGCAGCCTAGCGGGGGGTCAAGAGACCCAGTACTTC
TRBD1,TRBV7-9,TRBJ2-6,NA,CASSLDRARLSGANVLTF,TGTGCCAGCAGCTTGGACAGGGCGCGCCTCTCTGGGGCCAACGTCCTGACTTTC
TRBD1,TRBV5-4,TRBJ1-2,NA,CASSVTGNYGYTF,TGTGCCAGCAGCGTGACAGGGAACTATGGCTACACCTTC
TRBD1,TRBV7-9,TRBJ1-1,NA,CASSGQGSTEAFF,TGTGCCAGCAGCGGACAGGGTTCCACTGAAGCTTTCTTT
NA,TRBV12-3/TRBV12-4,TRBJ2-2,NA,CASSSPGTSRF,TGTGCCAGCAGTTCCCCCGGGACAAGCCGTTTT
TRBD1,TRBV5-4,TRBJ1-6,NA,CASSPGGQNWPQSPLHF,TGTGCCAGCAGCCCAGGGGGGCAGAATTGGCCACAATCACCCCTCCACTTT
TRBD1,TRBV9,TRBJ2-2,NA,CASSARTGERANTGELFF,TGTGCCAGCAGCGCACGGACAGGGGAGCGGGCGAACACCGGGGAGCTGTTTTTT
NA,TRBV11-3,TRBJ2-7,NA,CASSLSTGTYEQYF,TGTGCCAGCAGCTTATCGACAGGAACCTACGAGCAGTACTTC
TRBD1,TRBV7-9,TRBJ1-6,NA,CASSSGTADNSPLHF,TGTGCCAGCAGCTCAGGGACAGCCGATAATTCACCCCTCCACTTT
NA,TRBV7-9,TRBJ2-3,NA,CASSLAPRPPYTQYF,TGTGCCAGCAGCTTAGCTCCGCGGCCCCCTTATACGCAGTATTTT
NA,TRBV14,TRBJ1-5,NA,CAPCVLGRKNQPQHF,TGTGCCCCCTGCGTTTTAGGGAGGAAAAATCAGCCCCAGCATTTT
NA,TRBV9,TRBJ2-1,NA,CASSVGAGLNEQFF,TGTGCCAGCAGCGTAGGGGCAGGTCTCAATGAGCAGTTCTTC
NA,TRBV15,TRBJ1-2,NA,CATSRRHGDGYTF,TGTGCCACCAGCAGACGGCACGGGGATGGCTACACCTTC
TRBD1,TRBV27,TRBJ2-7,NA,CASSLLDREYEQYF,TGTGCCAGCAGTTTATTAGACAGGGAATACGAGCAGTACTTC
NA,TRBV14,TRBJ1-1,NA,CASSQGMTGETEAFF,TGTGCCAGCAGCCAAGGAATGACCGGGGAAACTGAAGCTTTCTTT
TRBD2,TRBV9,TRBJ2-5,NA,CASSVGIAGRYQETQYF,TGTGCCAGCAGCGTAGGGATAGCGGGACGTTATCAAGAGACCCAGTACTTC
NA,TRBV3-1/TRBV3-2,TRBJ2-5,NA,CASSPGDQETQYF,TGTGCCAGCAGCCCAGGGGACCAAGAGACCCAGTACTTC
TRBD2,TRBV6-5,TRBJ2-1,NA,CASSYSRLAGGNEQFF,TGTGCCAGCAGTTACTCTAGACTAGCGGGAGGCAATGAGCAGTTCTTC
NA,TRBV27,TRBJ2-3,NA,CASSLKDTWEGGPRADTQYF,TGTGCCAGCAGTTTAAAGGACACCTGGGAAGGGGGTCCCAGAGCAGATACGCAGTATTTT
TRBD1,TRBV6-5,TRBJ2-7,NA,CASRETGGYEQYF,TGTGCCAGCAGAGAGACAGGGGGCTACGAGCAGTACTTC
TRBD1,TRBV4-3,TRBJ2-7,NA,CASSQGYRGTYEQYF,TGCGCCAGCAGCCAAGGGTACAGGGGGACCTACGAGCAGTACTTC
TRBD2,TRBV5-1,TRBJ2-2,NA,CASSKRLAGDTGELFF,TGCGCCAGCAGCAAACGACTAGCGGGGGACACCGGGGAGCTGTTTTTT
TRBD1,TRBV3-1/TRBV3-2,TRBJ1-6,NA,CASSQTTGTDSPLHF,TGTGCCAGCAGCCAAACGACAGGGACCGATTCACCCCTCCACTTT
TRBD2,TRBV7-8,TRBJ2-2,NA,CASSLAGGGLGTGELFF,TGTGCCAGCAGCTTGGCCGGCGGGGGGCTCGGCACCGGGGAGCTGTTTTTT
NA,TRBV30,TRBJ2-2,NA,CAWSKGDTGELFF,TGTGCCTGGAGTAAGGGGGACACCGGGGAGCTGTTTTTT
NA,TRBV7-9,TRBJ2-7,NA,CASSLNGYEQYF,TGTGCCAGCAGCTTAAACGGCTACGAGCAGTACTTC
NA,TRBV27,TRBJ1-3,NA,CASSSWGGSGNTIYF,TGTGCCAGCAGTTCCTGGGGGGGGTCCGGAAACACCATATATTTT
TRBD1,TRBV11-2,TRBJ2-5,NA,CASSLVTGGRETQYF,TGTGCCAGCAGCTTAGTAACAGGGGGGAGAGAGACCCAGTACTTC
NA,TRBV2,TRBJ1-5,NA,CASSEVGRIGSNQPQHF,TGTGCCAGCAGCGAAGTGGGGAGAATCGGGAGCAATCAGCCCCAGCATTTT
TRBD2,TRBV2,TRBJ2-5,NA,CASSSGGTQYF,TGTGCCAGCAGTAGCGGGGGGACCCAGTACTTC
TRBD1,TRBV16,TRBJ1-5,NA,CASSPPGTGRNQPQHF,TGTGCCAGCAGCCCCCCAGGGACAGGGAGAAATCAGCCCCAGCATTTT
TRBD1,TRBV5-1,TRBJ1-6,NA,CASSLARDRGSPLHF,TGCGCCAGCAGCTTGGCCAGGGACAGGGGATCACCCCTCCACTTT
NA,TRBV2,TRBJ1-5,NA,CASSEGAPQHF,TGTGCCAGCAGTGAGGGAGCGCCCCAGCATTTT
TRBD2,TRBV3-1/TRBV3-2,TRBJ2-2,once,CASSQDLMTSKTGELFF,TGTGCCAGCAGCCAAGATCTAATGACTAGCAAAACCGGGGAGCTGTTTTTT
NA,TRBV24-1,TRBJ2-3,NA,CATSATEYGTQYF,TGTGCCACCAGTGCGACGGAGTATGGTACGCAGTATTTT
TRBD1,TRBV19,TRBJ2-7,NA,CASSTRTGGFYEQYF,TGTGCCAGTAGTACACGGACAGGGGGCTTCTACGAGCAGTACTTC
NA,TRBV12-3/TRBV12-4,TRBJ2-7,NA,CASSLRGYSEQYF,TGTGCCAGCAGTTTAAGGGGTTATAGCGAGCAGTACTTC
NA,TRBV6-2/TRBV6-3,TRBJ2-7,NA,CASSYGDIFYEQYF,TGTGCCAGCAGTTACGGGGACATATTCTACGAGCAGTACTTC
NA,TRBV9,TRBJ2-1,NA,CASSVGDTNNEQFF,TGTGCCAGCAGCGTAGGCGACACAAACAATGAGCAGTTCTTC
TRBD1,TRBV28,TRBJ1-5,NA,CASSPTGQGYNQPQHF,TGTGCCAGCAGTCCCACGGGACAGGGCTACAATCAGCCCCAGCATTTT
NA,TRBV28,TRBJ1-5,NA,CASSLRLRNQPQHF,TGTGCCAGCAGTTTGCGGCTGAGGAATCAGCCCCAGCATTTT
NA,TRBV5-1,TRBJ1-1,NA,CASSLQGIGLNTEAFF,TGCGCCAGCAGTCTTCAGGGCATTGGCTTGAACACTGAAGCTTTCTTT
NA,TRBV6-1,TRBJ2-1,NA,CASSEIVPQGEQFF,TGTGCCAGCAGTGAGATTGTCCCCCAGGGTGAGCAGTTCTTC
NA,TRBV27,TRBJ2-5,NA,CASSGGTQYF,TGTGCCAGCAGTGGAGGGACCCAGTACTTC
TRBD2,TRBV18,TRBJ2-1,NA,CASSPGGLAGGRSYNEQFF,TGTGCCAGCTCACCAGGGGGACTAGCGGGAGGGAGGTCCTACAATGAGCAGTTCTTC
TRBD1,TRBV13,TRBJ1-2,NA,CASSFRTGGIFGYTF,TGTGCCAGCAGCTTTAGGACAGGGGGCATCTTTGGCTACACCTTC
TRBD1,TRBV24-1,TRBJ1-2,NA,CATSDPRTGGSDGYTF,TGTGCCACCAGTGACCCCAGGACAGGGGGGAGCGATGGCTACACCTTC
NA,TRBV6-6,TRBJ1-6,NA,CASSYSELNSPLHF,TGTGCCAGCAGTTACTCGGAGTTAAATTCACCCCTCCACTTT
NA,TRBV27,TRBJ2-1,NA,CASSPAGYNEQFF,TGTGCCAGCAGTCCCGCGGGGTACAATGAGCAGTTCTTC